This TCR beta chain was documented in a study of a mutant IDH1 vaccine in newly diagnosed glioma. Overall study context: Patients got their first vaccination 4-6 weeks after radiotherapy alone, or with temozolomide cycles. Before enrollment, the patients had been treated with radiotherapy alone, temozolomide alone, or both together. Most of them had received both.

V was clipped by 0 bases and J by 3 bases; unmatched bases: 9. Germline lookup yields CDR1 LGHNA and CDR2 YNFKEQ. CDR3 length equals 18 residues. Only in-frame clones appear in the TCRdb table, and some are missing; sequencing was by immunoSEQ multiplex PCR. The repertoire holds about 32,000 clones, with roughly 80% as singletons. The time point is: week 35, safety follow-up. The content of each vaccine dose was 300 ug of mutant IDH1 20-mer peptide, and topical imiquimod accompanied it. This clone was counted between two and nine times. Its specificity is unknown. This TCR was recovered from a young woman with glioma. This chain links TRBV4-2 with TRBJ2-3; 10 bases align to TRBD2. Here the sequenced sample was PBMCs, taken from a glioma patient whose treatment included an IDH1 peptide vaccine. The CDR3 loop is CASSQEAGGPRETDTQYF. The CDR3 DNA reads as TGTGCCAGCAGCCAAGAAGCGGGAGGGCCGAGGGAGACAGATACGCAGTATTTT.